This T cell receptor beta chain comes out of a study of radiotherapy plus CTLA-4 blockade in lung cancer. The table came from immunoSEQ multiplex PCR; TCRdb's copy has only in-frame clones and leaves some out. The repertoire holds about 97,000 clones, with roughly 74% as singletons. Ipilimumab-mediated CTLA-4 blockade plus focal radiation was given to patients having chemo-refractory metastatic non-small-cell lung cancer. As for this clone: Its specificity is unknown.

Germline CDR1 reads MNHEY; CDR2 reads SVGAGI. V was trimmed by 2 bases and J by 0 bases, leaving 13 bases between them. This CDR3 region has 16 residues. Study-level points and caveats: Among reported predictors of response, early blood T cell clone dynamics with interferon-beta performed best.

This sequence joins TRBV6-5 and TRBJ1-2; D is perhaps TRBD1 (6 bases). This TCR came from a human donor with non-small cell lung cancer who had a partial response to radiotherapy plus ipilimumab. Some clones in this sample may be carry-over from other donors' samples. The input for sequencing was peripheral blood, taken from a patient treated with radiotherapy plus ipilimumab. DNA of the CDR3: TGTGCCAGCAGTTACAATCCCCAGGGGACTAACTATGGCTACACCTTC. Its protein product is CASSYNPQGTNYGYTF.